This T cell receptor beta chain was documented in a study of identical twins listed by TCRdb under 2016. With respect to the entire study: TCR alpha and beta repertoires from monozygotic twins, unrelated adults of various ages and cord blood were deep-sequenced to test whether fetal clonotypes persist. To rule out contamination, the twin experiments were replicated at different times with different library preparation protocols. The paper's findings and limits, for the study overall: In beta out-of-frame sequences, excess twin sharing was weaker, because having fewer shared sequences lowered the signal-to-noise ratio. Zero-insertion analyses could be partly confounded by invariant T cells such as MAIT and iNKT, though diverse VJ usage argued against such confounding for most clonotypes. Compared with coincidental sharing between unrelated individuals, out-of-frame TCR alpha sequences shared between twins had an excess of sequences with low generation probability. Abundant cord blood beta clonotypes carried fewer insertions; young adult naive repertoires showed a weaker similar trend, while memory repertoires showed none. Recombination models systematically underestimated out-of-frame TCR alpha sharing in monozygotic twins but agreed with sharing between unrelated individuals. Because the same donors could not be followed over many years, conclusions were based on cross-sectional statistical analysis.

Including the terminal cysteine and phenylalanine, the CDR3 comprises 14 residues. Just the 42-base CDR3 DNA is kept, in frame starting at base 1. Every donor was a healthy Caucasian. The twin cohort comprised three pairs of female monozygotic twins, all aged roughly 18 to 29 years. Positive isolation kits from Invitrogen were used to isolate CD4+ and CD8+ T cell populations. The library was obtained by 5' RACE. The instrument given in TCRdb is Illumina HiSeq 2000. A universal primer binding site was introduced by template switching, and a unique molecular identifier was present in the final cDNA, enabling accurate counting of TCR cDNA molecules. First-strand cDNA for TCR alpha and beta chains was synthesized from specific primers in the conserved constant-segment region. To control for contamination, every cDNA library carried two barcodes: a SMART-Mk sample barcode plus Illumina barcodes. TruSeq adapter sequences along with Illumina sample barcodes were introduced in two successive PCR steps. The Illumina HiSeq platform was used with custom primers to sequence TCR alpha and beta cDNA libraries. From the authors' description of their analysis: MiGEC processed the raw reads to extract unique molecular identifiers, while MiXCR was used to determine the CDR3 positions. Recombination models were inferred per individual with the repgenHMM and IGoR tools using an EM algorithm. Shared clonotype analysis was performed with the tcR package in R, normalizing sharing by the product of cloneset sizes. To study raw recombination free of thymic and clonal selection effects, out-of-frame nonproductive sequences were analyzed. TCRdb reran the public reads through fastp at Q25 and MiXCR, keeping productive beta chains. Each CDR3 protein appears once, grouped with its most common genes and DNA. TCRdb, rather than the study authors, made the V and J calls. Here the sample has 210,000 or so distinct CDR3 sequences; more than 15% occur a single time. The ten largest clonotypes hold 35% to 50% of the sample.

Turning to this clonotype: Its antigen is unknown. No qualities accompany the bases; no much larger clone lies one base away.

These data were also reused for a study on T cells expressing NK-cell markers. The second paper states: In sorted CD3+CD56+NKG2C+, CD3+CD56+NKG2C- and CD3+CD56-NKG2C+ T-cell subsets from about 8 donors, TCR beta-chain repertoires were profiled. Among the eight sequenced donors, seven were HCMV-seropositive and one was HCMV-seronegative. In several experiments an anti-gammadeltaTCR antibody was added to restrict sorting to alphabetaTCR-expressing T cells. For over five donors, the dominant CD3+CD56+NKG2C+ clonotypes were among the top 10 CD8+ clonotypes and accounted for roughly 1.0-7.5% of CD8+ T cells. Those dominant clonotypes were again the most abundant among CD3+CD56-NKG2C+ cells in four donors, at roughly 25-65%. Whether the expanded NKG2C-expressing T cell clones were specific for HCMV antigens was left unclear. Randomly selected healthy volunteers, three men and five women, were used as the eight sequenced donors. A commercial ELISA kit detecting HCMV-specific IgG in serum was used to determine HCMV serostatus. MIGEC handled demultiplexing of the reads and grouping by UMI, while MiTCR was used to assemble and quantify clonotypes. To remove erroneous sequences, TCR cDNA sequences were retained only when supported by two or more reads. Downstream repertoire analysis used the tcR package, and clonotypes were matched across fractions by CDR3 nucleotide sequence plus V segment. VDJmatch was used to annotate antigen specificity against VDJdb, with one amino acid substitution allowed in CDR3.

This sequence uses TRBV21-1 and TRBJ2-1; TRBD2, the D gene given by the table, was not confirmed from the DNA. TRBV21-1 constitutes a pseudogene. Sequencing used CD8+ T cells sorted from blood. The receptor was isolated from a woman younger than 30 in good health. The CDR3 reads as follows: CASPGGGAGNEQFF. The DNA sequence is TGTGCCAGTCCGGGCGGGGGGGCCGGCAATGAGCAGTTCTTC.